This is a list of T cell receptor beta chains from one sample in a study of T-cell memory formation after mild COVID-19. From the 5' RACE reads, TCRdb called clonotypes with MiXCR, one entry per CDR3 protein. The sample shows 75,000 to 95,000 distinct CDR3 sequences, approximately 16% of them seen only once. Sequenced material: PBMCs or a T cell subset sorted from them (not recorded which). These receptors were collected from a young man who had mild COVID-19 (a few samples of this study predate the infection). Cell type and time point are not known. Each CDR3 is given with its conserved first and last residue. Each record gives: V gene, J gene, CDR3 protein.

TRBV4-2	TRBJ2-3	CASSQDRAGGADTQYF
TRBV6-2/TRBV6-3	TRBJ1-6	CASSFVRDNSPLHF
TRBV15	TRBJ2-7	CATSSVGTGKAEQYF
TRBV7-2	TRBJ2-7	CASSTGQGFDYEQYF
TRBV10-1	TRBJ2-7	CASSAAGHPYEQYF
TRBV4-2	TRBJ2-7	CASSQTTLEQYF
TRBV5-1	TRBJ2-2	CASSGTAANTGELFF
TRBV7-8	TRBJ2-1	CASSLPQDEQFF
TRBV6-4	TRBJ2-3	CASSGTGGTDTQYF
TRBV4-3	TRBJ2-2	CASSPDRATGELFF
TRBV20-1	TRBJ2-3	CSARERGTDTQYF
TRBV4-3	TRBJ1-4	CASSPEDRPEKLFF
TRBV6-2/TRBV6-3	TRBJ2-5	CASSYWVRGQETQYF